These 13 T cell receptor beta chains came from one sample sequenced in a study of PD-L1 blockade in urothelial cancer. The data were produced by immunoSEQ multiplex PCR, yet TCRdb's version contains in-frame clones alone and is incomplete. The sample yields over 2,000 clones, 37% seen once. Here the sequenced sample was tumor tissue, taken before atezolizumab (anti-PD-L1) treatment. These receptors were taken from a man aged 55 to 69 with urothelial cancer.

The chain employs TRBV28 and TRBJ1-2; D possibly corresponds to TRBD1 (6 bases). In germline, CDR1 is MDHEN, CDR2 SYDVKM. V lost 7 bases to trimming and J lost 2 bases, with 14 bases between them. The CDR3 is 14 residues long. The CDR3 nucleotides are TGTGCCAGCACAAACCGAGGACAGAACTATGGCTACACCTTC. Residues: CASTNRGQNYGYTF.

The chain uses TRBV28 and TRBJ2-1; possible D gene TRBD2, 6 bases. V was trimmed by 7 bases and J by 7 bases, leaving 14 bases between them. CDR3 length: 13 amino acids. Germline V gene sequence: CDR1 MDHEN, CDR2 SYDVKM. The CDR3 spells CASTALGRNEQFF. CDR3 coding DNA: TGTGCCAGCACCGCACTTGGGAGGAATGAGCAGTTCTTC.

This clone was seen a few times. The chain combines TRBV9 with TRBJ2-3; TRBD1 matches at 8 bases. CDR3 length equals 14 residues. V lost 6 bases, J lost 4 bases, and 7 bases stayed unmatched. CDR1 is SGDLS, CDR2 YYNGEE, per germline. The CDR3 loop reads CASKPGQEADTQYF. In nucleotides, the CDR3 is TGTGCCAGCAAGCCGGGACAGGAGGCAGATACGCAGTATTTT.

The chain links TRBV14 to TRBJ2-1; D might be TRBD2 (5 bases). V shed 2 bases and J shed 3 bases, with 14 bases lying between them. Germline V gives CDR1 SGHDN, CDR2 FVKESK. The CDR3 is made up of 16 amino acids. CDR3 sequence reads: CASSQRAPLVYNEQFF. DNA for the CDR3: TGTGCCAGCAGCCAAAGGGCACCACTAGTCTACAATGAGCAGTTCTTC.

The chain employs TRBV18 and TRBJ1-1; D perhaps matches TRBD1 (5 bases). Trimming removed 6 bases at V and 4 bases at J, with 12 bases between. The CDR3 length is 13 residues. Germline V lookup: CDR1 KGHSH, CDR2 LQKENI. Here the CDR3 reads CASSLQESTEAFF. The DNA for the CDR3 is TGTGCCAGCTCGCTACAGGAGAGCACTGAAGCTTTCTTT.

V is TRBV28 and J is TRBJ1-5, with TRBD1 identical over 9 bases. This CDR3 has 16 amino acids. Per the germline V gene, CDR1 is MDHEN and CDR2 is SYDVKM. The V segment lost 5 bases and the J segment 3 bases; nucleotides outside the gene matches: 8. Here the CDR3 reads CASSPSGQGYNQPQHF. CDR3 in DNA: TGTGCCAGCAGTCCATCGGGACAGGGATACAATCAGCCCCAGCATTTT. Combining the CDR3 with reference TRBV28 and TRBJ1-5 gives the whole variable domain DVKVTQSSRYLVKRTGEKVFLECVQDMDHENMFWYRQDPGLGLRLIYFSYDVKMKEKGDIPEGYSVSREKKERFSLILESASTNQTSMYLCASSPSGQGYNQPQHFGDGTRLSIL.

The rearrangement links TRBV6-8 to TRBJ2-1; 12 positions match TRBD2. The CDR3 is 15 residues long. The germline V gene has CDR1 MNHGY and CDR2 SAAAGT. After removal of 11 bases from V and 7 bases from J, the junction contained 12 bases not matched to a gene. CDR3 DNA: TGTGCCGCGCGGGCTAGCGGGGGGGCCAGGAATGAGCAGTTCTTC. Translating gives CAARASGGARNEQFF.

The chain joins TRBV30 to TRBJ1-2; weak D call: TRBD1 (6 bases). The ends were cut back, 8 bases at V and 5 bases at J, with 18 bases in the middle. This CDR3 spans 13 amino acids. CDR1 and CDR2 (germline): GTSNPN, SVGIG (reference sequence). As DNA, the CDR3 is TGTGCCGGGACACCAGGGAAAGGGTATGGCTACACCTTC. Its translation: CAGTPGKGYGYTF.

The CDR3 coding sequence is TGTGCCTGGAGTCCCAACATGAACACTGAAGCTTTCTTT. Translation: CAWSPNMNTEAFF. The chain is built from TRBV30 and TRBJ1-1; D unclear. The CDR3 sequence is 13 residues long. Per the germline V gene, CDR1 is GTSNPN and CDR2 is SVGIG (reference sequence). The V and J ends lost 2 bases and 0 bases respectively, with 7 bases between them.

This clone was observed a handful of times. J is TRBJ2-5 and V is TRBV30; weak D call: TRBD1 (6 bases). This CDR3 contains 14 residues. Germline V CDR1 and CDR2: GTSNPN, SVGIG (reference sequence). The V gene lost 0 bases and the J gene lost 4 bases, with 12 bases spanning the gap. CDR3 region: CAWSVRQAGETQYF. The CDR3 bases are TGTGCCTGGAGTGTACGACAGGCAGGAGAGACCCAGTACTTC. The full variable domain, rest sourced from reference TRBV30 and TRBJ2-5, is SQTIHQWPATLVQPVGSPLSLECTVEGTSNPNLYWYRQAAGRGLQLLFYSVGIGQISSEVPQNLSASRPQDRQFILSSKKLLLSDSGFYLCAWSVRQAGETQYFGPGTRLLVL.

The rearrangement joins TRBV6-8 to TRBJ2-2, with TRBD1 matching 10 bases. Germline V lookup: CDR1 MNHGY, CDR2 SAAAGT. The J segment lost 11 bases and the V segment lost 4 bases, leaving 10 bases of the junction unmatched. This CDR3 has 15 amino acids. CDR3 DNA sequence: TGTGCCAGCAGTTCCGGGACAGGGGAACTAGATGAGCTGTTTTTT. Protein product: CASSSGTGELDELFF.

Only a few counts were recorded for this clone. CDR3 protein: CASSWDPGSDTGELFF. The DNA for the CDR3 is TGTGCCAGCAGCTGGGATCCGGGATCGGACACCGGGGAGCTGTTTTTT. The rearrangement joins TRBV11-3 to TRBJ2-2; TRBD2 is a possible D gene (5 bases). The length of the CDR3 is 16 residues. V lost 4 bases to trimming and J lost 3 bases, with 15 bases between them. Germline assignment: CDR1 SGHNT and CDR2 YENEEA.

This clone was observed once. The rearrangement uses TRBV28 and TRBJ2-1; D gene uncertain. Germline CDR1 reads MDHEN; CDR2 reads SYDVKM. The V end was cut by 3 bases, the J end by 10 bases, with 10 bases between. The length of the CDR3 is 12 residues. CDR3 DNA: TGTGCCAGCAGTTTCGGGTGGTACGAGCAGTTCTTC. Translated: CASSFGWYEQFF.